This TCR beta chain was identified during a study of Ad26.COV2.S vaccination and SARS-CoV-2 variants. Study-level results: Vaccine and placebo recipients had comparable breadth of non-spike TCRs.

Regarding this clone: Antigen unknown.

Documented treatment: some 19 received Ad26.COV2.S at low or high dose, single or two shots; five or six received placebo; per-sample allocation not given. Material that was analyzed had been drawn on day 63 after the first vaccine or placebo injection. The CDR3 sequence is 16 residues long. Germline CDR1 MNHNS, CDR2 SASEGT. The ends were cut back, 1 base at V and 2 bases at J, with 12 bases in the middle. Measured with immunoSEQ multiplex PCR; TCRdb has only the in-frame clones, and not every one. In the table there are hundreds of thousands of clones, 88% of which are singletons. This specimen consisted of peripheral blood, obtained in a trial of Ad26.COV2.S vaccine versus placebo. The chain joins TRBV6-1 to TRBJ1-5; D gene uncertain. The receptor was isolated from a person between 18 and 65 years old who received the Ad26.COV2.S COVID-19 vaccine or a placebo. The CDR3 coding sequence is TGTGCCAGCAGTGAAGGGCCGGGCATCGGCAATCAGCCCCAGCATTTT. Its translation: CASSEGPGIGNQPQHF.